The clone carrying this TCR beta chain occurred a few times. The antigen is undetermined. Compared with germline, one end of the junction differs, possibly owing to a read error. The CDR3 sequence is 16 residues long. CDR1 is SGHKS, CDR2 YYEKEE, per germline (reference sequence). Extraction of total RNA produced a minimum of 5 micrograms from each sample. These data come from a study of blood T cells in healthy people across ages. Study-wide results and caveats: Calculation of diversity from one million T cells yielded estimates considered to be underestimates. Naive and antigen-experienced cells could not be conclusively compared, given unsorted PBMCs. Correlation between TCR beta diversity and naive T cell percentage was strong.

The use of a sample-barcoded 5' primer and a J-beta primer mix characterized a second PCR of about 6 to 12 cycles. TCRdb re-derived calls from the 5' RACE reads in MiXCR, one entry per CDR3 protein. The table includes about 780,000 distinct CDR3 sequences, 46% detected once. Sequencing used blood. The sequence derives from a man at least 80 years old in good health. The V call is TRBV5-5, the J call TRBJ2-7, with a weak D call TRBD2 (6 bases). CDR3 protein: CASRLGLSGQVYEQYF. CDR3 DNA sequence: TGTGCCAGCAGGTTGGGACTCTCGGGGCAGGTCTACGAGCAGTACTTC.